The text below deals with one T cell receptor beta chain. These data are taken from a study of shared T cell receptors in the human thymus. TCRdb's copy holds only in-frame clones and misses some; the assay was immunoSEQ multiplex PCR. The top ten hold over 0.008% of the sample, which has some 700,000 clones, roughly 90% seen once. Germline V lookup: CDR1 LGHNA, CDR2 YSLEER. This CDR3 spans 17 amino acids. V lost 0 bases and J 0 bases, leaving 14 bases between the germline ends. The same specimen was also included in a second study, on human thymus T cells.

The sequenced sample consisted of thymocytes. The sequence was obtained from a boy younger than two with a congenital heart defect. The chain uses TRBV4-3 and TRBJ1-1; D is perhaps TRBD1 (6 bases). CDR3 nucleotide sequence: TGCGCCAGCAGCCAAGATGGTCCCGGGACACTGAACACTGAAGCTTTCTTT. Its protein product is CASSQDGPGTLNTEAFF.